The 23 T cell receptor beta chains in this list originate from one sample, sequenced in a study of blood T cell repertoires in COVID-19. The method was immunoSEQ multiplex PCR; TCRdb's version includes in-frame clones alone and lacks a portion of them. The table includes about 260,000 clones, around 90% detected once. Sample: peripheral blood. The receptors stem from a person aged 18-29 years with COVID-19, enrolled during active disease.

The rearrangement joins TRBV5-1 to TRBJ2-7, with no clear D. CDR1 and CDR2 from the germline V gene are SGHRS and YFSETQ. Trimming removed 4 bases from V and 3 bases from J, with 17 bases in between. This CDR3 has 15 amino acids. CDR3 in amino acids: CASSPSYPGHYEQYF. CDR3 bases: TGCGCCAGCAGCCCCAGCTACCCGGGTCACTACGAGCAGTACTTC.

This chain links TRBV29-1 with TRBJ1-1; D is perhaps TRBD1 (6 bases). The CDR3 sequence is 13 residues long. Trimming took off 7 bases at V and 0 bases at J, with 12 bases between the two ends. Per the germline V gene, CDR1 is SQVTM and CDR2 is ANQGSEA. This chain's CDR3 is CSAGTIMNTEAFF. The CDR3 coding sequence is TGCAGCGCCGGGACAATTATGAACACTGAAGCTTTCTTT. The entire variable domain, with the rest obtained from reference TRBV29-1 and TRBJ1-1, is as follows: SAVISQKPSRDICQRGTSLTIQCQVDSQVTMMFWYRQQPGQSLTLIATANQGSEATYESGFVIDKFPISRPNLTFSTLTVSNMSPEDSSIYLCSAGTIMNTEAFFGQGTRLTVV.

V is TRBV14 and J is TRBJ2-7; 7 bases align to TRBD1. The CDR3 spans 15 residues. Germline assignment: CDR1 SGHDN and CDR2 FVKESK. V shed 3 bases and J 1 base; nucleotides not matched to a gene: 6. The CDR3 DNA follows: TGTGCCAGCAGCCACTGGGACAGCCGATCCTACGAGCAGTACTTC. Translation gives CASSHWDSRSYEQYF.

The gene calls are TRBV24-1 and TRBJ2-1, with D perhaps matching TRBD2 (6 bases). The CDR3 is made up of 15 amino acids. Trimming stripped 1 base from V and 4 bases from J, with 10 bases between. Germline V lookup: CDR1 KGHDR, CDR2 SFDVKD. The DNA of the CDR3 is TGTGCCACCAGTGATTTTCCGGGGGATTACAATGAGCAGTTCTTC. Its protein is CATSDFPGDYNEQFF.

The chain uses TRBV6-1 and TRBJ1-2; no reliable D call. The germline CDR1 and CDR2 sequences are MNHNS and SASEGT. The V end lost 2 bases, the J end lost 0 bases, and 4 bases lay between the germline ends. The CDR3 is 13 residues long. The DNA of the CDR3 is TGTGCCAGCAGTGAATCGGCTAACTATGGCTACACCTTC. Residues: CASSESANYGYTF.

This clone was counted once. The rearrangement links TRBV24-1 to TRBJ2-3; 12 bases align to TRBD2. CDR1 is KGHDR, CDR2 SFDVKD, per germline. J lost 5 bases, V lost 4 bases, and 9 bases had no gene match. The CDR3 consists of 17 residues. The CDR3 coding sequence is TGTGCCACCAGTGACAACCGACTAGCGGGAGCGGGAGATACGCAGTATTTT. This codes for CATSDNRLAGAGDTQYF.

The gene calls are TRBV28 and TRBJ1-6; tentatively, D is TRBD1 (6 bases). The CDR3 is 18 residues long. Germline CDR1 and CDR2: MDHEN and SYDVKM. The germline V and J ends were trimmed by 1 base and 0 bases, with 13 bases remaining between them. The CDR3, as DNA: TGTGCCAGCAGTTTATCGGGGGGCGCGAGCTCCTATAATTCACCCCTCCACTTT. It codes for CASSLSGGASSYNSPLHF.

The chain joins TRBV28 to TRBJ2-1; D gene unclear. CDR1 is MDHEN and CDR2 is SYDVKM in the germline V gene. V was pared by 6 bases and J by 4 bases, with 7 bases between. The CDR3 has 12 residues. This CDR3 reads CASSGSYNEQFF. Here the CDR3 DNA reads TGTGCCAGCAGCGGGTCGTACAATGAGCAGTTCTTC.

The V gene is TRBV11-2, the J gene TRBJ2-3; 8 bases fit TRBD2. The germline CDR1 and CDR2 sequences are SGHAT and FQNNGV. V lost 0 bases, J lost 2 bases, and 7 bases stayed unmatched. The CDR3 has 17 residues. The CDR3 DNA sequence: TGTGCCAGCAGCTTAGAAACTAGCGGTTTTTTCACAGATACGCAGTATTTT. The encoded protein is CASSLETSGFFTDTQYF.

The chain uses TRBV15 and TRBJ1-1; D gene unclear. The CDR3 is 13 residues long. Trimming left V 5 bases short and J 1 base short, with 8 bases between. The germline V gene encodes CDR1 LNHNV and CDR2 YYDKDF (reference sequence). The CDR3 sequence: CATSPRRNTEAFF. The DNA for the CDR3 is TGTGCCACCAGCCCTAGGAGGAACACTGAAGCTTTCTTT.

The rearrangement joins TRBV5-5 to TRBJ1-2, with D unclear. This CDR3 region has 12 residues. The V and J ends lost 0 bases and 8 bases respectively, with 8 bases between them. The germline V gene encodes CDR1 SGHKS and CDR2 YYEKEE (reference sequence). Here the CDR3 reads CASSLAGYGYTF. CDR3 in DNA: TGTGCCAGCAGCTTGGCAGGCTACGGCTACACCTTC.

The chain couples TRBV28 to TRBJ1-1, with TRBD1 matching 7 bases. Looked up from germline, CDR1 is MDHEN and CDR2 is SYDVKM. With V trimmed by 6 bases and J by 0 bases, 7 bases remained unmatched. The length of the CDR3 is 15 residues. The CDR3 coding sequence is TGTGCCAGCAGCCGACAGGGCTACATGAACACTGAAGCTTTCTTT. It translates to CASSRQGYMNTEAFF.

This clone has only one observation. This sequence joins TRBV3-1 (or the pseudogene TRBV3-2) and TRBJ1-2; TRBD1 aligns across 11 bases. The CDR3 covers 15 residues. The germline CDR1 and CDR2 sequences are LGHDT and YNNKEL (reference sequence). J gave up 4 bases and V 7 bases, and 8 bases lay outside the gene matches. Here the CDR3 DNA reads TGTGCCAGCACCCCGCGGACAGGGGGCTCCTATGGCTACACCTTC. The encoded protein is CASTPRTGGSYGYTF.

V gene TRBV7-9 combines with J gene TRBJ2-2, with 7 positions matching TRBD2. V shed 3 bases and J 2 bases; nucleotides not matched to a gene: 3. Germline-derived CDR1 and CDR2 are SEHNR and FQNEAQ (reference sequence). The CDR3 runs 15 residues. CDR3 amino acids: CASSFASGNTGELFF. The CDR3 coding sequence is TGTGCCAGCAGCTTTGCTAGCGGTAACACCGGGGAGCTGTTTTTT.

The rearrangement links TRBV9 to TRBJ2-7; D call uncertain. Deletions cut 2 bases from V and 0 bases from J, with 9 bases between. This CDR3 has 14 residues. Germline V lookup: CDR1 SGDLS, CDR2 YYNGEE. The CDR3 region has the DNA TGTGCCAGCAGCGTGAGAGCGAGCTCCTACGAGCAGTACTTC. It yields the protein CASSVRASSYEQYF.

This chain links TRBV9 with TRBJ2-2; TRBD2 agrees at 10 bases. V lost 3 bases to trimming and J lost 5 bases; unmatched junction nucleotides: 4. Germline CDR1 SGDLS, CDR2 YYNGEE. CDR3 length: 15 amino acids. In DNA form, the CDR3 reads TGTGCCAGCAGCGCTAGCGGGGGCGGGACCGGGGAGCTGTTTTTT. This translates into CASSASGGGTGELFF.

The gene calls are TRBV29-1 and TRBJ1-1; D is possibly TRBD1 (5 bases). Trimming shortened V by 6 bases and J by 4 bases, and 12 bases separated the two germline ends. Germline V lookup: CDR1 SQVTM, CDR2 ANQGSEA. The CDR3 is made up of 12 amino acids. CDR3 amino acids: CSVDTGITEAFF. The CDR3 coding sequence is TGCAGCGTGGATACAGGTATCACTGAAGCTTTCTTT.

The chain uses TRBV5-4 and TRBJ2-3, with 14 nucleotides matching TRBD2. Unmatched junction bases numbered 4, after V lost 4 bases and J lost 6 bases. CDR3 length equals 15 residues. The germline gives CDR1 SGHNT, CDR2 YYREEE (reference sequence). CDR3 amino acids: CASSGGLAGEDTQYF. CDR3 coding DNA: TGTGCCAGCAGCGGGGGACTAGCGGGAGAGGATACGCAGTATTTT.

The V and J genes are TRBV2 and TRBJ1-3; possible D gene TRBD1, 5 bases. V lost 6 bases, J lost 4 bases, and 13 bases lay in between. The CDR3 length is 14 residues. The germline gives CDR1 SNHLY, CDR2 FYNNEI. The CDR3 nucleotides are TGTGCCAGCAGGAAGGGACTGGGGGGAAACACCATATATTTT. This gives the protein CASRKGLGGNTIYF.

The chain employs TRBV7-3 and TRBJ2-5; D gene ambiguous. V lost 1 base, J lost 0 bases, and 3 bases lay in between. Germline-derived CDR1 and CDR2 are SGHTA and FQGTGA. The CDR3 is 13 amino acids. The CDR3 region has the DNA TGTGCCAGCAGCTTAAACAACCAAGAGACCCAGTACTTC. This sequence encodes CASSLNNQETQYF.

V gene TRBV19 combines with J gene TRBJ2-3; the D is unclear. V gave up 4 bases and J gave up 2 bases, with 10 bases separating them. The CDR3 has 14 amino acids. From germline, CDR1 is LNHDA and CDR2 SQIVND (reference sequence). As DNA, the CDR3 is TGTGCCAGTAGTAGCGGCTCACACACAGATACGCAGTATTTT. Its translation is CASSSGSHTDTQYF. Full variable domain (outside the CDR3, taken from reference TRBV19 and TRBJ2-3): DGGITQSPKYLFRKEGQNVTLSCEQNLNHDAMYWYRQDPGQGLRLIYYSQIVNDFQKGDIAEGYSVSREKKESFPLTVTSAQKNPTAFYLCASSSGSHTDTQYFGPGTRLTVL.

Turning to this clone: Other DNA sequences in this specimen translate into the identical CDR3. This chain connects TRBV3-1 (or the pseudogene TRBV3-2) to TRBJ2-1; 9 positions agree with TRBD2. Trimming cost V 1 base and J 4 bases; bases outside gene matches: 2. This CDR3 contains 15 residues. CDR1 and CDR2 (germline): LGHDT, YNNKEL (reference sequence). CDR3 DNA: TGTGCCAGCAGCCAAGTAGCGGGAGTGTACAATGAGCAGTTCTTC. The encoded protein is CASSQVAGVYNEQFF.

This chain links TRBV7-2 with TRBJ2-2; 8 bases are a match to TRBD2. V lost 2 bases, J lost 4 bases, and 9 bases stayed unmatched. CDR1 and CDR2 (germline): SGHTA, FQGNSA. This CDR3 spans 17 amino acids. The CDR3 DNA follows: TGTGCCAGCAGCTTAATAACTAGCGGTCAAGCCACCGGGGAGCTGTTTTTT. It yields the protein CASSLITSGQATGELFF.